This T cell receptor beta chain originates from a study of early stage breast cancer tumors. Study overall: Samples were sequenced at about 10-fold average coverage.

Findings and limits, study-wide: Compared with adjacent normal breast, tumors showed approximately 2.5-fold denser, more clonal T cells.

The V and J ends lost 4 bases and 7 bases, in that order; junction bases with no gene match: 11. Germline CDR1 is SEHNR and CDR2 is FQNEAQ (reference sequence). The CDR3 is 16 amino acids. Remarks on this clone: Its antigen is still unknown.

Repertoires were generated with immunoSEQ multiplex PCR, while TCRdb's copy carries only in-frame clones and drops some. Among tens of thousands of clones listed, 76% were seen once. The rearrangement links TRBV7-9 to TRBJ2-2, with 8 bases lining up with TRBD2. Sequenced: blood. This receptor was obtained from a person aged 55-75 years with breast cancer. The CDR3 nucleotides are TGTGCCAGCAGCTCTGGGGTCTACGCGGGAGGCGGGGAGCTGTTTTTT. Protein sequence: CASSSGVYAGGGELFF.